The T cell receptor beta chain described here comes from a study of PD-L1 blockade in urothelial cancer. Germline-derived CDR1 and CDR2 are LGHNA and YNFKEQ. V gave up 2 bases and J gave up 5 bases, with 10 bases separating them. CDR3 length: 14 residues. Sequencing used immunoSEQ multiplex PCR; TCRdb keeps in-frame clones, though not all of them. The sample records about 36,000 clones, about four fifths being singletons. Sample time point: peripheral blood 6 weeks after treatment start. The chain uses TRBV4-2 and TRBJ1-3; D uncertain. This receptor was obtained from a man aged 35-49 years with urothelial cancer. The sample here was PBMCs, taken around atezolizumab (anti-PD-L1) treatment. The CDR3 nucleotides read TGTGCCAGCAGCCAACTAGGTTCGCGAAACACCATATATTTT. This encodes CASSQLGSRNTIYF.